This T cell receptor beta chain appears in the sequencing data of a study of CD8+CD57+ T cells in acquired aplastic anemia. V was trimmed by 0 bases and J by 5 bases, leaving 11 bases between them. The germline gives CDR1 SGHAT, CDR2 FQDESV (reference sequence). There are 16 residues in the CDR3. The template for TCR beta VDJ and CDR3 sequence profiling was genomic DNA. A single record per CDR3 protein comes from TCRdb applying MiXCR to the reads. The repertoire has about 80,000 distinct CDR3 sequences, roughly half of them found once; the top ten carry 66%. V is TRBV11-1 and J is TRBJ2-6, with D tentatively TRBD2 (6 bases). The origin of this receptor is a human donor in good health, serving as a control. The sample consisted of sorted CD4+, CD8+, or CD8+CD57+ T cells (not recorded which) from PBMCs. CDR3 amino acids: CASSLAAGPWANVLTF. The DNA of the CDR3 is TGTGCCAGCAGCTTAGCTGCGGGACCTTGGGCCAACGTCCTGACTTTC.